The source of this T cell receptor beta chain is a study of T cells in Graves' hyperthyroidism and ophthalmopathy. Study-level findings and limits: The blood repertoire included most of the expanded thyroid clonotypes above 0.001. Onset of ophthalmopathy came a median approximately 6.9 months after the model predicted it.

Germline V gene data show CDR1 as DFQATT and CDR2 as SNEGSKA (reference sequence). Deletions cut 2 bases from V and 2 bases from J, with 13 bases between. The CDR3 runs to 15 residues. Template material for amplifying TCR beta CDR3 regions consisted of RNA transcripts. During a first-round RT-PCR of the TCR CDR3, the HTBI primer set was used. TCRdb redid the calling of the multiplex PCR reads with MiXCR, one entry per CDR3 protein. Of 600,000 to 850,000 distinct CDR3 sequences listed, around 20% were seen once; the top ten hold 16%. Ten or more counts support this clonotype. The target antigen is unknown.

Sequencing input: blood. This rearrangement joins TRBV20-1 to TRBJ1-5; no definite D call. The origin of this receptor is a woman aged 45-65 years with Graves' hyperthyroidism that later progressed to Graves' ophthalmopathy. CDR3 coding DNA: TGCAGTGCTAGAAAGTGGTTAAGGGGCAATCAGCCCCAGCATTTT. Translated: CSARKWLRGNQPQHF.